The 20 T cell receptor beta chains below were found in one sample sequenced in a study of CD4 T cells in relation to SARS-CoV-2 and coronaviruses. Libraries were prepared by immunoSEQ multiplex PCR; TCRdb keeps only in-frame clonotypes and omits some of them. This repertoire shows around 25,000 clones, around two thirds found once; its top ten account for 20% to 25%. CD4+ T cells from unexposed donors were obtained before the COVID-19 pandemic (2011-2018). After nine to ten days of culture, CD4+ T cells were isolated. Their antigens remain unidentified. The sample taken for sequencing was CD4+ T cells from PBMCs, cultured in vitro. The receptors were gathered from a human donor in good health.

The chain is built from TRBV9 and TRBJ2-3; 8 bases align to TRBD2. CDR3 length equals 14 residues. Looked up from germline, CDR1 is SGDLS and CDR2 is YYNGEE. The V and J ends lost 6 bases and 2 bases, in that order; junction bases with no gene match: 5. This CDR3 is CASTASGYTDTQYF. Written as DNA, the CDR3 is TGTGCCAGCACGGCTAGCGGGTACACAGATACGCAGTATTTT. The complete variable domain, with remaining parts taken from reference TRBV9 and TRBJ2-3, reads DSGVTQTPKHLITATGQRVTLRCSPRSGDLSVYWYQQSLDQGLQFLIQYYNGEERAKGNILERFSAQQFPDLHSELNLSSLELGDSALYFCASTASGYTDTQYFGPGTRLTVL.

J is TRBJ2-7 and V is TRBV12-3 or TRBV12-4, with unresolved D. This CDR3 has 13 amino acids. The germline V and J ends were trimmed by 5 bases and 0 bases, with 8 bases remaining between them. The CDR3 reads CASSLSSSYEQYF. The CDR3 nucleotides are TGTGCCAGCAGTCTCTCGAGCTCCTACGAGCAGTACTTC.

CDR3 DNA sequence: TGTGCCAGTAGACTCAGGGGTAATAATGAAAAACTGTTTTTT. The encoded protein is CASRLRGNNEKLFF. The J gene is TRBJ1-4, the V gene TRBV19; TRBD1 might be the D (6 bases). Germline assignment: CDR1 LNHDA and CDR2 SQIVND (reference sequence). The V end was cut by 6 bases, the J end by 4 bases, with 12 bases between. The CDR3 spans 14 residues.

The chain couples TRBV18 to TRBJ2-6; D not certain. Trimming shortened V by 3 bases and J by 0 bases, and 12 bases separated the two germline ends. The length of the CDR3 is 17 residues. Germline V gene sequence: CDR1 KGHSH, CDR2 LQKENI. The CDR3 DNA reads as TGTGCCAGCTCACCGCGGACGGCTCGCTCTGGGGCCAACGTCCTGACTTTC. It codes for CASSPRTARSGANVLTF.

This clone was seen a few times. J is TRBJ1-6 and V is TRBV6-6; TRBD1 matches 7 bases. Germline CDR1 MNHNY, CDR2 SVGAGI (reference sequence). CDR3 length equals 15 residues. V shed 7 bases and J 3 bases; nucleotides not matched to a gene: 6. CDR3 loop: CASTTTGNYNSPLHF. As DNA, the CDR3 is TGTGCCAGCACTACGACAGGGAACTATAATTCACCCCTCCACTTT.

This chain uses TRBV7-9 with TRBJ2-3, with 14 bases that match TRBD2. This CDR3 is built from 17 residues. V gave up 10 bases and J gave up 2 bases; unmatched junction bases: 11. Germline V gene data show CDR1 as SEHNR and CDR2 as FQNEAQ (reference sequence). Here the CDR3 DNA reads TGTGCCACCGCTCACAGGACTAGCGGGGGGAACACAGATACGCAGTATTTT. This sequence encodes CATAHRTSGGNTDTQYF.

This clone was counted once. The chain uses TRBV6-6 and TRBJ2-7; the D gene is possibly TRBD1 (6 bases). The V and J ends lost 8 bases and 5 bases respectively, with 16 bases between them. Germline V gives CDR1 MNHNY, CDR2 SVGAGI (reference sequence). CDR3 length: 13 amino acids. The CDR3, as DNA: TGTGCCAGCGATAGCCAGGGGTCCCACGAGCAGTACTTC. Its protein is CASDSQGSHEQYF.

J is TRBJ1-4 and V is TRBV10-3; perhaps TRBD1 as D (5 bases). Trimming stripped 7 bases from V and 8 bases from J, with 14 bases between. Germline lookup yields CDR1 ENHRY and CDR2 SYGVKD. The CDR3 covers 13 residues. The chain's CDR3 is CAIKGINSEKLFF. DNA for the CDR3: TGTGCCATCAAGGGGATCAACAGCGAAAAACTGTTTTTT.

The CDR3 loop is CASSLGAGGQYEQYF. The CDR3 DNA reads TGCGCCAGCAGCTTAGGAGCGGGGGGGCAATACGAGCAGTACTTC. The chain couples TRBV5-1 to TRBJ2-7; TRBD2 matches at 10 bases. The CDR3 consists of 15 residues. Per germline, CDR1 SGHRS and CDR2 YFSETQ. V shed 2 bases and J 4 bases; nucleotides not matched to a gene: 6.

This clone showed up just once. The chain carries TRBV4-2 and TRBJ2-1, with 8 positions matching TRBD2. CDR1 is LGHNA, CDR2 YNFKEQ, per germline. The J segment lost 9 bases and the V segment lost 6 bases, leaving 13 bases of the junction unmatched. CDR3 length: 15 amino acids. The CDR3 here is CASRASGLDNVEQFF. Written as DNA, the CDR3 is TGTGCCAGCAGAGCCTCGGGACTAGATAATGTTGAGCAGTTCTTC.

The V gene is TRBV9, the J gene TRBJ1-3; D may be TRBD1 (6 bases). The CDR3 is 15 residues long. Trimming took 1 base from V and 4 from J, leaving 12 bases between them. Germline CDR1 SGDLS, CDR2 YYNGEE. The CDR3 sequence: CASSVNTGFGNTIYF. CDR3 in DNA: TGTGCCAGCAGCGTAAATACAGGGTTCGGAAACACCATATATTTT.

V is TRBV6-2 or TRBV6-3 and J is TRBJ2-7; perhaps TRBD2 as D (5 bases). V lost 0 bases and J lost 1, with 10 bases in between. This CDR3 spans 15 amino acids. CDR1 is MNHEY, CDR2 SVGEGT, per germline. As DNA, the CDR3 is TGTGCCAGCAGTTACTCGGGAGCGACGTCCTACGAGCAGTACTTC. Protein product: CASSYSGATSYEQYF.

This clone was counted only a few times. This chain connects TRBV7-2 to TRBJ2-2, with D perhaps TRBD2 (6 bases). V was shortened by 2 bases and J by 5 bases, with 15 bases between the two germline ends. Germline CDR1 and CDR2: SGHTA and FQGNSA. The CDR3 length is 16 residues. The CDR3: CASSLHPGLLTGELFF. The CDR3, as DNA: TGTGCCAGCAGCTTACACCCGGGACTGCTGACCGGGGAGCTGTTTTTT.

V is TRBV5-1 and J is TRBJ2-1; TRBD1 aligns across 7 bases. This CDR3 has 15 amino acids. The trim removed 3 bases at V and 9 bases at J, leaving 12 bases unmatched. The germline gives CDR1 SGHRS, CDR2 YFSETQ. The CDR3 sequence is CASSSGPRGSFEQFF. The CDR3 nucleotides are TGCGCCAGCAGCTCGGGTCCCAGGGGGTCGTTTGAGCAGTTCTTC.

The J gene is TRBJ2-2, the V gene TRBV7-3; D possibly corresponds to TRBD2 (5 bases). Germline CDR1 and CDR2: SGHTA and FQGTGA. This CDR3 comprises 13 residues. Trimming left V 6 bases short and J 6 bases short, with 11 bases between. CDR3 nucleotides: TGTGCCAGCAGTGGGAGTAATCCCGGGGAGCTGTTTTTT. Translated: CASSGSNPGELFF. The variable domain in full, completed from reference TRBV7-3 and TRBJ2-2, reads GAGVSQTPSNKVTEKGKYVELRCDPISGHTALYWYRQSLGQGPEFLIYFQGTGAADDSGLPNDRFFAVRPEGSVSTLKIQRTERGDSAVYLCASSGSNPGELFFGEGSRLTVL.

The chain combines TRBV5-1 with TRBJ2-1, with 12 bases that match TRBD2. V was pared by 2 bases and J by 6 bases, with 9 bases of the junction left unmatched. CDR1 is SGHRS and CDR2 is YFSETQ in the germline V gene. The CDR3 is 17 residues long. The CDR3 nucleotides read TGCGCCAGCAGCTTTCAGCTAGCGGGGGGGGTCGGCAATGAGCAGTTCTTC. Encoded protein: CASSFQLAGGVGNEQFF.

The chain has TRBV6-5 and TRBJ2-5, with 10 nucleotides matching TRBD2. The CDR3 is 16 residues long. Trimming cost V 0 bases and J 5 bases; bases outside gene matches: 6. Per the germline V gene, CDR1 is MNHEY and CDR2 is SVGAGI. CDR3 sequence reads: CASSYSMGSGRETQYF. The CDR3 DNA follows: TGTGCCAGCAGTTACTCGATGGGTAGCGGGAGGGAGACCCAGTACTTC.

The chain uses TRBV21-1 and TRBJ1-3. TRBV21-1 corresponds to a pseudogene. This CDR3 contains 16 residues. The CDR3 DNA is TGTGCCAGCAGCAAAGGGCCCCGGGGGTCTGGAAACACCATATATTTT. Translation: CASSKGPRGSGNTIYF.

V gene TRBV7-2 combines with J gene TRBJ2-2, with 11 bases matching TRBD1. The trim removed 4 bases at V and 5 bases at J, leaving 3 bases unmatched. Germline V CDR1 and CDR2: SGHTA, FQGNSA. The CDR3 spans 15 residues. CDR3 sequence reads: CASSSGQGATGELFF. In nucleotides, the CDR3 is TGTGCCAGCAGCTCCGGACAGGGGGCTACCGGGGAGCTGTTTTTT.

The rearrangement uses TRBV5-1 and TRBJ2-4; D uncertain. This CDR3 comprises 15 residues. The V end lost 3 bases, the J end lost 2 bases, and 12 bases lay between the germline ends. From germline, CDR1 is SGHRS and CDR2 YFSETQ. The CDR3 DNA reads TGCGCCAGCAGCTCCCCATATTCATCCAAAAACATTCAGTACTTC. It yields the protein CASSSPYSSKNIQYF.